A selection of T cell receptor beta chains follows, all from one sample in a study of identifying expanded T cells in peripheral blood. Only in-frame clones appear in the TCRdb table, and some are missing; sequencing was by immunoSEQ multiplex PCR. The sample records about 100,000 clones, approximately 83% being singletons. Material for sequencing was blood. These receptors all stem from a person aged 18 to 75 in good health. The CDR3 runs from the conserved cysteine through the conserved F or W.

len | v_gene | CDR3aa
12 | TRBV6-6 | CASTDREPGYTF
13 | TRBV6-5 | CASSFGTYQPQHF
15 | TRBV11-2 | CASSYPQTGRGGYTF
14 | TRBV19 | CASSILDRESEAFF
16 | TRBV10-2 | CASSEPRVYRNQPQHF
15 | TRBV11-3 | CASSREGADLYGYTF
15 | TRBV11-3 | CASSRRQGPFTEQYF
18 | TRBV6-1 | CASSETSDRWFRNQPQHF
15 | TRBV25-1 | CASSSQGGRQETQYF
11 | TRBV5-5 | CASTTGGSSFF
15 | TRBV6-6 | CASSPPTGRTTEAFF
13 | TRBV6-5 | CASSYRVNTEAFF
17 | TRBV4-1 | CASSQDSLGQGGETQYF
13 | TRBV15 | CATSDGDFYGYTF
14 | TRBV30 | CAWSLTGTGVEQYF
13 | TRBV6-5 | CASGAGQGYGYTF
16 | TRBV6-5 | CASSYSVLTADYEQYF
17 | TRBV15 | CATGRTRLARVQNEQFF
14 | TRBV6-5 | CASSSREKGHIQYF
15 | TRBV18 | CASSPRTGEGEKLFF
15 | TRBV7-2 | CASSRTANSNQPQHF
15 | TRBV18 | CASSPPSRGGTEAFF
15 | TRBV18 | CASSPLPTGTYEQYF
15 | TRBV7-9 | CASSFGSTLGQPQHF
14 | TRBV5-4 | CASSWDRGNSPLHF
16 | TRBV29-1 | CSVAGSGGGPNNEQFF
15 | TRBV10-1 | CASRIRDGYNSPLHF
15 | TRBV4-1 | CASTLGTGLNQPQHF
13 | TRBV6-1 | CASSATGYGEAFF
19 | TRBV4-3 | CASSQDFGGTGVRDNEQFF
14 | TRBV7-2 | CASSPPAGAETQYF
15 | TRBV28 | CASSVVLGMLSPLHF
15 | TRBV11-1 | CASSLSAETVYEQFF
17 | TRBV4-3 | CASSQDRGTGPTGELFF
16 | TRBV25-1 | CASSGERGGRGLQAFF
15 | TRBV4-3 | CASSPQQWSSYEQYF
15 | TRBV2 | CASRSGQRVTDTQYF
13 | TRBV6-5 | CASSGTGGREQYF
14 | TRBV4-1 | CASSQLRENTEAFF
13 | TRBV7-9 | CASPSAGNTEAFF
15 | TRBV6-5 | CASSYQSGLSYEQYF
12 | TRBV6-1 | CASRDITIKAFF
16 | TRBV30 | CAWSVLFDRGDTEAFF
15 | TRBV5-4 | CASSSGVASYNEQFF
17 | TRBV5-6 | CASSYDVAGGSYNEQFF
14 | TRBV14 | CASSQDLVSPKAFF
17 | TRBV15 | CATSRDWAAATNEKLFF
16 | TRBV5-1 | CASSFGLSASSYEQYF
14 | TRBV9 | CASSEGQMNTEAFF
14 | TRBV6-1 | CATKDVNHNSPLHF
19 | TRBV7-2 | CASSLVNPAGGELSYEQYF
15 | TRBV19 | CASSILGAPNEKLFF
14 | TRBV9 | CASSGRSGNTEAFF
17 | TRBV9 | CASSTPVGQAGVGGYTF
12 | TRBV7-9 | CASSESGPQAFF
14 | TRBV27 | CASSSPRSHGELFF
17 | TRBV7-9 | CASSFHQDSPYIDEQFF
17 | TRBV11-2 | CASSLNPYSGGNNEQFF
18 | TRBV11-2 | CASSLEDGGLAFPGELFF
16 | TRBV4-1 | CASSQGWDHLRETQYF